The 5 T cell receptor beta chains listed next were all sequenced from one sample in a study of cytomegalovirus exposure and HLA in healthy donors. Clones were sequenced by immunoSEQ multiplex PCR, and TCRdb holds only the in-frame ones, with some missing. This sample yields roughly 150,000 clones, of which about 87% are seen a single time; 8.5% to 9.5% belongs to the top ten. The sequencing sample was made of PBMCs. The origin of the receptors is a man aged 18 to 30 in good health and CMV-seropositive.

The rearrangement joins TRBV19 to TRBJ2-1; D may be TRBD2 (5 bases). Per the germline V gene, CDR1 is LNHDA and CDR2 is SQIVND (reference sequence). The CDR3 runs 16 residues. V was shortened by 6 bases and J by 3 bases, with 18 bases between the two germline ends. CDR3 loop: CASSISGRGIYNEQFF. CDR3 bases: TGTGCCAGTAGCATCTCGGGGAGAGGTATCTACAATGAGCAGTTCTTC.

The chain recombines TRBV28 with TRBJ2-7, with TRBD1 matching over 7 bases. J was trimmed by 4 bases and V by 4 bases; bases with no gene match: 7. Germline assignment: CDR1 MDHEN and CDR2 SYDVKM. This CDR3 is built from 14 residues. CDR3 loop: CASSSDRVGYEQYF. CDR3 sequence (DNA): TGTGCCAGCAGTTCAGACAGGGTGGGATACGAGCAGTACTTC.

The chain has TRBV6-5 and TRBJ2-5; TRBD2 is a possible D gene (5 bases). The V and J ends lost 6 bases and 7 bases respectively, with 9 bases between them. The germline gives CDR1 MNHEY, CDR2 SVGAGI. The CDR3 loop spans 11 amino acids. Here the CDR3 reads CASSYGRTQYF. The CDR3, as DNA: TGTGCCAGCAGCTATGGGAGGACCCAGTACTTC.

This chain uses TRBV6-4 with TRBJ2-1; 7 bases are a match to TRBD2. The CDR3 contains 16 residues. CDR1 and CDR2 from the germline V gene are MRHNA and SNTAGT. Trimming at V came to 0 bases and at J to 8 bases, leaving 10 bases not matched to a gene. The CDR3 DNA is TGTGCCAGCAGTGACTCCGGGGCGGGAGAGTTCTATGAGCAGTTCTTC. Amino acids: CASSDSGAGEFYEQFF.

This clone has just one count. This chain joins TRBV11-2 and TRBJ2-5; D gene uncertain. This CDR3 is built from 15 residues. CDR1 is SGHAT, CDR2 FQNNGV, per germline. V gave up 4 bases and J gave up 7 bases, with 19 bases separating them. The DNA for the CDR3 is TGTGCCAGCAGCTCCGAGGTCCCCCGCGGCGGGACCCAGTACTTC. Its protein product is CASSSEVPRGGTQYF.